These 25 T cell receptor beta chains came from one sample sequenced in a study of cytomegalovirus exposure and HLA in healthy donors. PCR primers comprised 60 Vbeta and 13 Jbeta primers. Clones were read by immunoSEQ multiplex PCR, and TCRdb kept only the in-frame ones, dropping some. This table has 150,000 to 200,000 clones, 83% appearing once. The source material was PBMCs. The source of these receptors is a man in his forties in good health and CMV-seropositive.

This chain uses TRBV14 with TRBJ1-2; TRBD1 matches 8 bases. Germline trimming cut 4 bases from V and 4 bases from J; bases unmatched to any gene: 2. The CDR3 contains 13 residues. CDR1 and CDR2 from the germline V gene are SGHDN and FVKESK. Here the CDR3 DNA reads TGTGCCAGCAGCCCAACAGGGGGCTATGGCTACACCTTC. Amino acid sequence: CASSPTGGYGYTF.

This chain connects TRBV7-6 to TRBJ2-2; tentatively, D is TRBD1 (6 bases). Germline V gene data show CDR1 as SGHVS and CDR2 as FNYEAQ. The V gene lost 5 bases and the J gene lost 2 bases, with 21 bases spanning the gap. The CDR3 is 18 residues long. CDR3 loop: CASSQGPGHTSNTGELFF. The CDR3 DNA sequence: TGTGCCAGCAGCCAGGGACCGGGACACACGTCCAACACCGGGGAGCTGTTTTTT.

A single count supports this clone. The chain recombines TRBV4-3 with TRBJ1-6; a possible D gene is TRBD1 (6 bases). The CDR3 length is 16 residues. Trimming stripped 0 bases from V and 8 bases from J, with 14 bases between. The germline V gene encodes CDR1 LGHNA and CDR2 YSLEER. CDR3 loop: CASSQDGEGVHSPLHF. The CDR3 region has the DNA TGCGCCAGCAGCCAAGATGGAGAGGGGGTTCATTCACCCCTCCACTTT.

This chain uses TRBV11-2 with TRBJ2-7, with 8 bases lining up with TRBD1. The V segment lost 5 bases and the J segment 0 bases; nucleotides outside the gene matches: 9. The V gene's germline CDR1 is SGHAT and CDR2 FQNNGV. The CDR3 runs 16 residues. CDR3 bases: TGTGCCAGCAGCCCCACCGGGACAGGAAGCTCCTACGAGCAGTACTTC. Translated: CASSPTGTGSSYEQYF.

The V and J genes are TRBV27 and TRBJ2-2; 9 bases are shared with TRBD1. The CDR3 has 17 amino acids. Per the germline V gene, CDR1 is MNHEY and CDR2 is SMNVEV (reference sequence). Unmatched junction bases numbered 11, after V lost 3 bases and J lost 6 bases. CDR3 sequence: CASSLGAGTGNPGELFF. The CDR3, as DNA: TGTGCCAGCAGTTTGGGTGCCGGGACAGGGAATCCCGGGGAGCTGTTTTTT.

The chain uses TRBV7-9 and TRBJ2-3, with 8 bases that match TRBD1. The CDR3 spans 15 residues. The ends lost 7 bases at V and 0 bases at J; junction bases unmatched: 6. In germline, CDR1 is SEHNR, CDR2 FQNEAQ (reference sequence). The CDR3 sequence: CASTIGTGSTDTQYF. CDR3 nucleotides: TGTGCCAGCACAATCGGGACAGGAAGCACAGATACGCAGTATTTT.

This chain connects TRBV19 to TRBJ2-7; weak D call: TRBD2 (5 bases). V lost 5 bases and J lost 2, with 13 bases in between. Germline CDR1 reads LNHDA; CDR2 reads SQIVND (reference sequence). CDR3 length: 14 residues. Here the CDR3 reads CASSQTGIPYEQYF. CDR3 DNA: TGTGCCAGTAGTCAGACCGGGATTCCCTACGAGCAGTACTTC.

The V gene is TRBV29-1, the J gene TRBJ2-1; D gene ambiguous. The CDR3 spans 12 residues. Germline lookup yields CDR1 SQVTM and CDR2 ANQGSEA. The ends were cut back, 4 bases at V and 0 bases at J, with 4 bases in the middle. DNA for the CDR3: TGCAGCGTTGTATTCTCCTACAATGAGCAGTTCTTC. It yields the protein CSVVFSYNEQFF.

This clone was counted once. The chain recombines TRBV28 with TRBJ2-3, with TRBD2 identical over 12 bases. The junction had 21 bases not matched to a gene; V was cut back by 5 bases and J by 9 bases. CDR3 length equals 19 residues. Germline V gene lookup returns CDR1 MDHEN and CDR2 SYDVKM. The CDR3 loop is CASSLSTPRTSGKGETQYF. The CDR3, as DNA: TGTGCCAGCAGTCTATCGACCCCCCGGACTAGCGGGAAAGGGGAAACGCAGTATTTT.

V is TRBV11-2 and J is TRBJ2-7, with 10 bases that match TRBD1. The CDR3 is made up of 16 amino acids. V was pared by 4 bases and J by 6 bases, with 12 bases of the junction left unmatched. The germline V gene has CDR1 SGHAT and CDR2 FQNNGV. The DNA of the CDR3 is TGTGCCAGCAGCTCTACGTGGACAGGGGGTTTCGGCGAGCAGTACTTC. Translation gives CASSSTWTGGFGEQYF.

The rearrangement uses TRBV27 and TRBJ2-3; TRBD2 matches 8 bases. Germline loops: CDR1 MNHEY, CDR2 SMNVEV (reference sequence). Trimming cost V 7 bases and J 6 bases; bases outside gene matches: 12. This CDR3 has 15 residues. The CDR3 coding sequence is TGTGCCAGCATTCCTCAGCGGGAGTGGTGCGATACGCAGTATTTT. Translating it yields CASIPQREWCDTQYF.

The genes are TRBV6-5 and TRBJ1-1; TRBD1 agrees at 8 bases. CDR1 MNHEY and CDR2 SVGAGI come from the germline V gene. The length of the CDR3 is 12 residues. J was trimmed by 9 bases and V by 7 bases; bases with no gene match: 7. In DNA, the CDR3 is TGTGCCAGCAACAGGGGGGACATCCAAGCTTTCTTT. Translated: CASNRGDIQAFF.

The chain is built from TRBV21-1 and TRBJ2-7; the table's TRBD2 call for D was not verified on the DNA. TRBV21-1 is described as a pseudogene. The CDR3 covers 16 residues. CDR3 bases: TGTGCCAGCAGCAAATTAGGGAAAGGCGGGTCCTACGAGCAGTACTTC. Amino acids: CASSKLGKGGSYEQYF.

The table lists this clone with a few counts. CDR3 in amino acids: CASRSLRGANEKLFF. CDR3 DNA sequence: TGTGCCAGCAGGTCCCTACGGGGGGCGAATGAAAAACTGTTTTTT. The chain recombines TRBV6-6 with TRBJ1-4; TRBD1 is a possible D gene (6 bases). Germline V lookup: CDR1 MNHNY, CDR2 SVGAGI (reference sequence). V lost 6 bases to trimming and J lost 5 bases, with 16 bases between them. The CDR3 contains 15 residues.

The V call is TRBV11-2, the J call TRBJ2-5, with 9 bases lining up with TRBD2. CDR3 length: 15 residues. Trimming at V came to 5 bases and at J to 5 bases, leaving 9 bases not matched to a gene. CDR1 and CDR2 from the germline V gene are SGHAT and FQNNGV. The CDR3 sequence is CASSGPGTSRETQYF. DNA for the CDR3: TGTGCCAGCAGCGGTCCCGGGACTAGCCGCGAGACCCAGTACTTC.

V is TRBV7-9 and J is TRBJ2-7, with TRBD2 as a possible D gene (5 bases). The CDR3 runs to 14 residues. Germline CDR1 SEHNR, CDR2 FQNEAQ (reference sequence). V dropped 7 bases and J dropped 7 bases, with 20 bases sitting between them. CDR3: CASTHRGSQEEQYF. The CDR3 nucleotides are TGTGCCAGCACCCACCGAGGGAGCCAGGAAGAGCAGTACTTC.

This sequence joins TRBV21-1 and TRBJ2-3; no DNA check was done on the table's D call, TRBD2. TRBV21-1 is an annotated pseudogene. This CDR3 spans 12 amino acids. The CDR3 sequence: CASSKGGDTQYF. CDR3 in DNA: TGTGCCAGCAGCAAGGGGGGAGATACGCAGTATTTT.

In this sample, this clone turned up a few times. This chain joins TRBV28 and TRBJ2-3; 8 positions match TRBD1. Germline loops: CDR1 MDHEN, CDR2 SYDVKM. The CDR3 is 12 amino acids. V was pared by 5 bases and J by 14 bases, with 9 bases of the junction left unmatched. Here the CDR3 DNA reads TGTGCCAGCAGTCTCTCCGGGACAGGAATGTATTTT. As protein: CASSLSGTGMYF. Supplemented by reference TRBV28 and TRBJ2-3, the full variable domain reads DVKVTQSSRYLVKRTGEKVFLECVQDMDHENMFWYRQDPGLGLRLIYFSYDVKMKEKGDIPEGYSVSREKKERFSLILESASTNQTSMYLCASSLSGTGMYFGPGTRLTVL.

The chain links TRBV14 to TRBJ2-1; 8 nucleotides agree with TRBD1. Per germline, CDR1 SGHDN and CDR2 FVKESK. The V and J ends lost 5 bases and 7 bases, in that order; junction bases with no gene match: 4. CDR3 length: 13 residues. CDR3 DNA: TGTGCCAGCAGCTGGACAGGGTTGAATGAGCAGTTCTTC. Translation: CASSWTGLNEQFF.

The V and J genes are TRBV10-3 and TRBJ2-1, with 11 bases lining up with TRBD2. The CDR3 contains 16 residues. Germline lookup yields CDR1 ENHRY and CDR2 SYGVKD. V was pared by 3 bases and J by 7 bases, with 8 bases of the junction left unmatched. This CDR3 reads CAISDAGLAGGNEQFF. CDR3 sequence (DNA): TGTGCCATCAGTGATGCTGGACTAGCGGGCGGGAATGAGCAGTTCTTC.

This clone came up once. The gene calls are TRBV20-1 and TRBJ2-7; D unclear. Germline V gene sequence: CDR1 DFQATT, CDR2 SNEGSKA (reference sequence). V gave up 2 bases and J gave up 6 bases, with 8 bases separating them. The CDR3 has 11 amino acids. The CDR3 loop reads CSARPLGEQYF. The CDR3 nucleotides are TGCAGTGCTAGACCTCTCGGCGAGCAGTACTTC.

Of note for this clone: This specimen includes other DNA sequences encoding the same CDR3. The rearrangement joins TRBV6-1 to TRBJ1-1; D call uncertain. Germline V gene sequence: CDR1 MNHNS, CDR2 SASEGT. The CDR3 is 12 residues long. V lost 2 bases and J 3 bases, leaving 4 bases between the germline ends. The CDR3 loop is CASSESYTEAFF. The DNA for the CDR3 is TGTGCCAGCAGTGAATCGTACACTGAAGCTTTCTTT.

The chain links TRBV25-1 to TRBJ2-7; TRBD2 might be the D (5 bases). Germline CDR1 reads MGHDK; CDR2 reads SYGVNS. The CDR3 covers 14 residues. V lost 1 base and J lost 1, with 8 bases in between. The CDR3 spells CASSESRGSYEQYF. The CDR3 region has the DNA TGTGCCAGCAGTGAATCCCGCGGGTCCTACGAGCAGTACTTC.

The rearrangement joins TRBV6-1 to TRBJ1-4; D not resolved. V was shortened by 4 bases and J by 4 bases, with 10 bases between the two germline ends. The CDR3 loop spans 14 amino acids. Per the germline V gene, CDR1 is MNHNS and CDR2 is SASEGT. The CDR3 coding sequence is TGTGCCAGCAGTGCTTACAGTTTTAATGAAAAACTGTTTTTT. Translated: CASSAYSFNEKLFF.

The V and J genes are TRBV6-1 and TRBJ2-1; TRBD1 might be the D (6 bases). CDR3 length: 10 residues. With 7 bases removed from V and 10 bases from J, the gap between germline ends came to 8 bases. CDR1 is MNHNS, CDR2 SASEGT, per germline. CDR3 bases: TGTGCCAGCAACAGGGAAGAGCAGTTCTTC. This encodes CASNREEQFF.